The sequence of this T cell receptor beta chain was determined in a study of blood T cell repertoires in COVID-19. Turning to the study itself: Donors in the United States, Italy and Spain gave samples during acute or convalescent COVID-19. T cells, B-cell-depleted T cells, or PBMCs provided the cDNA or gDNA that served as material.

Which cohort a participant joined came from the clinical history participants gave. Each recovered donor of Cohort 3 presented with two negative PCRs, clearance, or symptom resolution. Clones were sequenced by immunoSEQ multiplex PCR, and TCRdb holds only the in-frame ones, with some missing. The sample lists some 200,000 clones, roughly four fifths occurring once. This CDR3 is built from 17 residues. Trimming cost V 3 bases and J 2 bases, with 19 bases left between them. Germline values: CDR1 WNHNN, CDR2 SYGVQD (reference sequence). This sequence joins TRBV10-1 and TRBJ1-1, with D possibly being TRBD1 (6 bases). The receptor was isolated from a man between 40 and 49 years old who had recovered from COVID-19. The sequenced sample was PBMCs or T cells enriched from blood (not recorded which). The CDR3 nucleotides read TGCGCCAGCAGTGATCGGCTGGACAGCCAAACTAACACTGAAGCTTTCTTT. Translated: CASSDRLDSQTNTEAFF.